Included here is one TCR beta chain sequence, with context. The data were taken from a study of cytomegalovirus exposure and HLA in healthy donors. 13 Jbeta primers and 60 Vbeta primers were used for the PCR. Measured with immunoSEQ multiplex PCR; TCRdb has only the in-frame clones, and not every one. The sample yields roughly 190,000 clones, about 87% seen once. This receptor was taken from a woman under 30 in good health and CMV-seronegative. Sequenced: PBMCs.

Here the CDR3 reads CASSFIGAEAFF. In DNA form, the CDR3 reads TGTGCCAGCAGCTTCATAGGGGCTGAAGCTTTCTTT. This sequence joins TRBV7-2 and TRBJ1-1; TRBD1 is a possible D gene (5 bases). The V end was cut by 3 bases, the J end by 6 bases, with 8 bases between. Per germline, CDR1 SGHTA and CDR2 FQGNSA. The CDR3 loop spans 12 amino acids.